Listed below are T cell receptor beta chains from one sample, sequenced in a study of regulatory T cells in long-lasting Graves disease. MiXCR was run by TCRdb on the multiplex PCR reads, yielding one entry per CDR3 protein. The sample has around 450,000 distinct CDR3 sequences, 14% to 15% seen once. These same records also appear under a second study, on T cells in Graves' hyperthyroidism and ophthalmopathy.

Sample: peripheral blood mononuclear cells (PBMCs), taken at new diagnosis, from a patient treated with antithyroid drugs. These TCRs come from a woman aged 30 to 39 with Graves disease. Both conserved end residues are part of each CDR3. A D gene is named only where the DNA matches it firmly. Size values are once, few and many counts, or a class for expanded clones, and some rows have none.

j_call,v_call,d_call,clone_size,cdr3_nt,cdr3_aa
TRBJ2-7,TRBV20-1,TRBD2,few,TGCAGTGCTAGACTAGCGGGAGCGGGGGAGCAGTACTTC,CSARLAGAGEQYF
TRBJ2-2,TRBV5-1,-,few,TGCGCCAGCAGCTTGGTAGGGTTGGGGTTCCCGAACACCGGGGAGCTGTTTTTT,CASSLVGLGFPNTGELFF
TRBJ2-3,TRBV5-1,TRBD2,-,TGCGCCAGCAGCCCCCGGACTAGCGGAGCAGATACGCAGTATTTT,CASSPRTSGADTQYF
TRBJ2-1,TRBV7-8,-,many,TGTGCCAGCAGCCCGAGTCGGGACCCGAGTAGAGGGGAGCAGTTCTTC,CASSPSRDPSRGEQFF
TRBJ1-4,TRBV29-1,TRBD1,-,TGCAGCGTTATGGGACAGGGGGCAGGAGCAACTAATGAAAAACTGTTTTTT,CSVMGQGAGATNEKLFF
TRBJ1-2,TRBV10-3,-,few,TGTGCCATCAGGGCCCCACCCCCGGACTATGGCTACACCTTC,CAIRAPPPDYGYTF
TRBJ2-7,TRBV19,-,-,TGTGCCAGTAGTATTAGGCACCGGTCCCCGCCCTCCTACGAGCAGTACTTC,CASSIRHRSPPSYEQYF
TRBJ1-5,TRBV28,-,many,TGTGCCAGCAGTTTGGTCCCCACAGGTCTGAACAATCAGCCCCAGCATTTT,CASSLVPTGLNNQPQHF
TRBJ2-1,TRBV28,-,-,TGTGCCAGCAGTCGTGAACCCGGGAGTCCCAATGTGGGTTTAATCAATGAGCAGTTCTTC,CASSREPGSPNVGLINEQFF
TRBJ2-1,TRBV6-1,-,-,TGTGCCAGCAGCCTCGACCGTCGAAATGAGCAGTTCTTC,CASSLDRRNEQFF
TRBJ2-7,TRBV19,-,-,TGTGCCAGTAGTATTACTGGGCAGCAATTCCCCTCCGAGCAGTACTTC,CASSITGQQFPSEQYF
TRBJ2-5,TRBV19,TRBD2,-,TGTGCCAGTAGGACTAGCGGGAGTTCTGAGACCCAGTACTTC,CASRTSGSSETQYF
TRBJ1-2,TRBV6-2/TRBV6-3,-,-,TGTGCCAGCAGTTACTCAGCAGGGTCAGGCTATGGCTACACCTTC,CASSYSAGSGYGYTF
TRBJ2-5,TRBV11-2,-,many,TGTGCCAGCAGCTCCGGGACAAGGTTCGCGAGAGAAGAGACCCAGTACTTC,CASSSGTRFAREETQYF
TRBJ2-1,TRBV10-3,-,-,TGTGCCATCGGCGACAATGAGCAGTTCTTC,CAIGDNEQFF
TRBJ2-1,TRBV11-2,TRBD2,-,TGTGCCAGCAGCTTCAGGACTAGCGGGAGCTTCCACGAGCAGTTCTTC,CASSFRTSGSFHEQFF
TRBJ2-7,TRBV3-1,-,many,TGTGCCAGCAGCCAAGTGAATAGCTTGGCCGAGCAGTACTTC,CASSQVNSLAEQYF
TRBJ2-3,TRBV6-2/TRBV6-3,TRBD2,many,TGTGCCAGCAGTTATCTTGCTAGCGGGAGCACAGATACGCAGTATTTT,CASSYLASGSTDTQYF
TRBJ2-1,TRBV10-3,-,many,TGTGCCATCAGTGAGTCGAAGGAGGAGCAGTTCTTC,CAISESKEEQFF
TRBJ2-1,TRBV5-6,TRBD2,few,TGTGCCAGCAGCTTCCTAGCGGGCCAATCCTACAATGAGCAGTTCTTC,CASSFLAGQSYNEQFF
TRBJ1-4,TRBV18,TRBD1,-,TGTGCCAGCTCACCCGGAGGGACAGGGAAAGGAGGTGAAAAACTGTTTTTT,CASSPGGTGKGGEKLFF
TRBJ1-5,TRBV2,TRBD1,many,TGTGCCAGCAGTGACGTTACAGGGGGGGATCAGCCCCAGCATTTT,CASSDVTGGDQPQHF
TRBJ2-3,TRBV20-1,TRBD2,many,TGCAGTGCTAGAGTCATCCAGCGGGGACGTTACACAGATACGCAGTATTTT,CSARVIQRGRYTDTQYF
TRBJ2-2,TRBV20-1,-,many,TGCAGTGCTAGGGAGAGGGGACGTAAGGCCAACACCGGGGAGCTGTTTTTT,CSARERGRKANTGELFF
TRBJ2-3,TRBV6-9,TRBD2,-,TGTGCCAGCAGTTTTAGCGGGAGCCGTTTAGATACGCAGTATTTT,CASSFSGSRLDTQYF
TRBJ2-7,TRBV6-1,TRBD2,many,TGTGCCAGCAGAAGTAGCGGGCCCTCCTACGAGCAGTACTTC,CASRSSGPSYEQYF
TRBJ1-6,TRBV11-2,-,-,TGTGCCAGCAGCACAAGAGGAACATCCTATAATTCACCCCTCCACTTT,CASSTRGTSYNSPLHF
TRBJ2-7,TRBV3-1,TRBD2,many,TGTGCCAGCAGCCTTTGGGCTGCGGGAGAAACCTACGAGCAGTACTTC,CASSLWAAGETYEQYF
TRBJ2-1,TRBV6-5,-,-,TGTGCCAGCAGTTACTCTAGCACCCCGAGCTCCTACAATGAGCAGTTCTTC,CASSYSSTPSSYNEQFF
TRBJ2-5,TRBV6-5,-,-,TGTGCCAGCAGTTACTCTCCAGGGCAAGAGACCCAGTACTTC,CASSYSPGQETQYF
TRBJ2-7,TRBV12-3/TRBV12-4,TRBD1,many,TGTGCCAGCAGGTCCGGACAGGGAAGCTCCTACGAGCAGTACTTC,CASRSGQGSSYEQYF
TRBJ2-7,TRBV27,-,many,TGTGCCAGCAGTTCAACCGGGACAAAGCACTACGAGCAGTACTTC,CASSSTGTKHYEQYF
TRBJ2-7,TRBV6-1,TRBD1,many,TGTGCCAGCAGTGAAAGGGACAGGGACGAGCAGTACTTC,CASSERDRDEQYF
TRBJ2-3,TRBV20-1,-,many,TGCAGTGCTGAAAAGGGGGGAGATACGCAGTATTTT,CSAEKGGDTQYF
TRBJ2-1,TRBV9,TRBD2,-,TGTGCCAGCAGCGTGTCGGGTTCCCTAGCGGGAAAGTCCTACAATGAGCAGTTCTTC,CASSVSGSLAGKSYNEQFF
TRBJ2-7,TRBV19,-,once,TGTGCCAGTAACCCGGGGCTGGGATACGAGCAGTACTTC,CASNPGLGYEQYF
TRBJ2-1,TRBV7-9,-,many,TGTGCCAGCAGCCCCGGGGCGGAGCAGTTCTTC,CASSPGAEQFF
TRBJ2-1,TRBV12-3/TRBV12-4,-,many,TGTGCCGGAAAGTTTTCCTACAATGAGCAGTTCTTC,CAGKFSYNEQFF
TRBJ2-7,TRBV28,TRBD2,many,TGTGCCAGCAGTTTACCACTAGCGGGAGGGCCTGGCGAGCAGTACTTC,CASSLPLAGGPGEQYF
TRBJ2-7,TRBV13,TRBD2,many,TGTGCCAGCAGCTTAGGTCCTAGCGGGCGGTCCTACGAGCAGTACTTC,CASSLGPSGRSYEQYF